What follows describes a single T cell receptor beta chain. This clonotype was detected many times. Its antigen has not been determined. No much larger clone exists at a distance of one base, and base qualities are not known. This sample stems from a study of Graves' ophthalmopathy and Graves' hyperthyroidism (dated by TCRdb to the late 2010s). In the study overall: Stable hyperthyroidism was defined as no progression to ophthalmopathy within 18 months of follow-up. TCR beta repertoire signatures were used to distinguish Graves' ophthalmopathy from Graves' hyperthyroidism and to predict progression to ophthalmopathy. In total, approximately 140 blood samples were TCR-sequenced: around 42 ophthalmopathy, approximately 80 hyperthyroidism and 17 hyperthyroidism-to-ophthalmopathy patients. To explore V-J signatures distinguishing ophthalmopathy from hyperthyroidism, a discovery set of about 99 patients (roughly 42 ophthalmopathy, 57 stable hyperthyroidism) was enrolled. For independent validation, a separate cohort was made up of around 19 hyperthyroidism patients plus 17 patients who later progressed from hyperthyroidism to ophthalmopathy. In roughly 6 hyperthyroidism patients, T-cell repertoires of thyroid tissue and blood were compared. Once sampling was done, hyperthyroidism patients were given methimazole at a starting dose of 30 mg daily, while ophthalmopathy patients were given high-dose intravenous methylprednisolone. Here is what the overall study found, with its caveats: In cross-validation, the 13-signature model distinguished ophthalmopathy from stable hyperthyroidism with just over 85% sensitivity and about 84% specificity, and in the test set the corresponding values were roughly 80% and 76%. No statistical method was used to set the sample size in advance, and the investigators knew which group each participant was assigned to. Most expanded thyroid clonotypes with frequency above 0.001 were also detected in blood, suggesting blood repertoires may reflect the thyroid immune response. In validation, the model predicted ophthalmopathy progression with about 71% sensitivity and around 72% specificity; 12 predicted patients were CT-confirmed with GO in a median of 6.5 months.

The hyperthyroidism patients were 18 to 65 years old and newly diagnosed, with a disease duration of less than 2 months. Patients were excluded if they had other autoimmune diseases, uncontrolled infections, pregnancy or lactation. Diagnosis relied on clinical symptoms, serum thyroxine, TRAb, thyroid ultrasound and orbital computed tomography. Total RNA was extracted using Trizol reagent, and RNA quality was checked on an Agilent 2100 Bioanalyzer. Trimming takes 4 bases from V and 10 bases from J, and the germline ends sit 12 bases apart. Taken from the germline V gene, the CDR1 and CDR2 loops are KGHDR and SFDVKD. The CDR3 covers 12 residues, taking in both the cysteine and the phenylalanine. CDR3 DNA only is kept here, 36 bases in frame from base 1. TCR beta CDR3 regions were amplified from RNA transcripts for repertoire sequencing. The first round of RT-PCR was done with HTBI primers and the Qiagen OneStep RT-PCR kit, and was followed by a second round of multiplex PCR, then size selection and purification. Sequencing of the libraries was carried out on an Illumina HiSeq2000 in paired-end mode with 100 bp reads. Turning to the authors' computational methods: SOAPnuke was used to process the reads, removing any read that contained adapters or uncalled bases, had a mean Phred below 15, or lacked an exact match to the constant primer or identifier. COPE v1.2.5 was used to merge the high-quality paired reads. Each unique nucleotide sequence was defined as a clonotype, and clonotypes were aligned to IMGT TRB V, D and J references with MiTCR v1.1. Analysis was restricted to V-J combinations with a frequency above 0.0001, which covered roughly 99% of repertoires. For each V-J combination, a TCR clonal expansion and chaos score was defined as the ratio of F50 clonal expansion to chaos observed in the TCRdist matrix. Welch's t-statistics and random forest were used to narrow the features down to roughly twelve V-J combinations, which were then fed into a naive Bayes classifier. Thyroid-blood repertoire similarity was quantified with the Morisita-Horn index. TCRdb took the public reads, trimmed them with fastp at Q25, ran MiXCR for clone calling and kept in-frame beta chains. Records with the same CDR3 protein are collapsed into one entry carrying the most frequent genes and DNA. The V and J calls shown here were made by TCRdb, not taken from the authors' results. The sample table holds approximately 1.2 million distinct CDR3 sequences, of which about 35% were seen once. The leading ten clones occupy roughly 11% of the sample.

The sequencing input was peripheral blood or thyroid tissue (not recorded which). The chain links TRBV24-1 with TRBJ1-2; the D gene identity is not certain. This clonotype was sampled from an adult man with Graves' hyperthyroidism. The DNA is as follows: TGTGCCACCAGTGACGGGCCCCGTTTCTACACCTTC. Its protein is CATSDGPRFYTF.